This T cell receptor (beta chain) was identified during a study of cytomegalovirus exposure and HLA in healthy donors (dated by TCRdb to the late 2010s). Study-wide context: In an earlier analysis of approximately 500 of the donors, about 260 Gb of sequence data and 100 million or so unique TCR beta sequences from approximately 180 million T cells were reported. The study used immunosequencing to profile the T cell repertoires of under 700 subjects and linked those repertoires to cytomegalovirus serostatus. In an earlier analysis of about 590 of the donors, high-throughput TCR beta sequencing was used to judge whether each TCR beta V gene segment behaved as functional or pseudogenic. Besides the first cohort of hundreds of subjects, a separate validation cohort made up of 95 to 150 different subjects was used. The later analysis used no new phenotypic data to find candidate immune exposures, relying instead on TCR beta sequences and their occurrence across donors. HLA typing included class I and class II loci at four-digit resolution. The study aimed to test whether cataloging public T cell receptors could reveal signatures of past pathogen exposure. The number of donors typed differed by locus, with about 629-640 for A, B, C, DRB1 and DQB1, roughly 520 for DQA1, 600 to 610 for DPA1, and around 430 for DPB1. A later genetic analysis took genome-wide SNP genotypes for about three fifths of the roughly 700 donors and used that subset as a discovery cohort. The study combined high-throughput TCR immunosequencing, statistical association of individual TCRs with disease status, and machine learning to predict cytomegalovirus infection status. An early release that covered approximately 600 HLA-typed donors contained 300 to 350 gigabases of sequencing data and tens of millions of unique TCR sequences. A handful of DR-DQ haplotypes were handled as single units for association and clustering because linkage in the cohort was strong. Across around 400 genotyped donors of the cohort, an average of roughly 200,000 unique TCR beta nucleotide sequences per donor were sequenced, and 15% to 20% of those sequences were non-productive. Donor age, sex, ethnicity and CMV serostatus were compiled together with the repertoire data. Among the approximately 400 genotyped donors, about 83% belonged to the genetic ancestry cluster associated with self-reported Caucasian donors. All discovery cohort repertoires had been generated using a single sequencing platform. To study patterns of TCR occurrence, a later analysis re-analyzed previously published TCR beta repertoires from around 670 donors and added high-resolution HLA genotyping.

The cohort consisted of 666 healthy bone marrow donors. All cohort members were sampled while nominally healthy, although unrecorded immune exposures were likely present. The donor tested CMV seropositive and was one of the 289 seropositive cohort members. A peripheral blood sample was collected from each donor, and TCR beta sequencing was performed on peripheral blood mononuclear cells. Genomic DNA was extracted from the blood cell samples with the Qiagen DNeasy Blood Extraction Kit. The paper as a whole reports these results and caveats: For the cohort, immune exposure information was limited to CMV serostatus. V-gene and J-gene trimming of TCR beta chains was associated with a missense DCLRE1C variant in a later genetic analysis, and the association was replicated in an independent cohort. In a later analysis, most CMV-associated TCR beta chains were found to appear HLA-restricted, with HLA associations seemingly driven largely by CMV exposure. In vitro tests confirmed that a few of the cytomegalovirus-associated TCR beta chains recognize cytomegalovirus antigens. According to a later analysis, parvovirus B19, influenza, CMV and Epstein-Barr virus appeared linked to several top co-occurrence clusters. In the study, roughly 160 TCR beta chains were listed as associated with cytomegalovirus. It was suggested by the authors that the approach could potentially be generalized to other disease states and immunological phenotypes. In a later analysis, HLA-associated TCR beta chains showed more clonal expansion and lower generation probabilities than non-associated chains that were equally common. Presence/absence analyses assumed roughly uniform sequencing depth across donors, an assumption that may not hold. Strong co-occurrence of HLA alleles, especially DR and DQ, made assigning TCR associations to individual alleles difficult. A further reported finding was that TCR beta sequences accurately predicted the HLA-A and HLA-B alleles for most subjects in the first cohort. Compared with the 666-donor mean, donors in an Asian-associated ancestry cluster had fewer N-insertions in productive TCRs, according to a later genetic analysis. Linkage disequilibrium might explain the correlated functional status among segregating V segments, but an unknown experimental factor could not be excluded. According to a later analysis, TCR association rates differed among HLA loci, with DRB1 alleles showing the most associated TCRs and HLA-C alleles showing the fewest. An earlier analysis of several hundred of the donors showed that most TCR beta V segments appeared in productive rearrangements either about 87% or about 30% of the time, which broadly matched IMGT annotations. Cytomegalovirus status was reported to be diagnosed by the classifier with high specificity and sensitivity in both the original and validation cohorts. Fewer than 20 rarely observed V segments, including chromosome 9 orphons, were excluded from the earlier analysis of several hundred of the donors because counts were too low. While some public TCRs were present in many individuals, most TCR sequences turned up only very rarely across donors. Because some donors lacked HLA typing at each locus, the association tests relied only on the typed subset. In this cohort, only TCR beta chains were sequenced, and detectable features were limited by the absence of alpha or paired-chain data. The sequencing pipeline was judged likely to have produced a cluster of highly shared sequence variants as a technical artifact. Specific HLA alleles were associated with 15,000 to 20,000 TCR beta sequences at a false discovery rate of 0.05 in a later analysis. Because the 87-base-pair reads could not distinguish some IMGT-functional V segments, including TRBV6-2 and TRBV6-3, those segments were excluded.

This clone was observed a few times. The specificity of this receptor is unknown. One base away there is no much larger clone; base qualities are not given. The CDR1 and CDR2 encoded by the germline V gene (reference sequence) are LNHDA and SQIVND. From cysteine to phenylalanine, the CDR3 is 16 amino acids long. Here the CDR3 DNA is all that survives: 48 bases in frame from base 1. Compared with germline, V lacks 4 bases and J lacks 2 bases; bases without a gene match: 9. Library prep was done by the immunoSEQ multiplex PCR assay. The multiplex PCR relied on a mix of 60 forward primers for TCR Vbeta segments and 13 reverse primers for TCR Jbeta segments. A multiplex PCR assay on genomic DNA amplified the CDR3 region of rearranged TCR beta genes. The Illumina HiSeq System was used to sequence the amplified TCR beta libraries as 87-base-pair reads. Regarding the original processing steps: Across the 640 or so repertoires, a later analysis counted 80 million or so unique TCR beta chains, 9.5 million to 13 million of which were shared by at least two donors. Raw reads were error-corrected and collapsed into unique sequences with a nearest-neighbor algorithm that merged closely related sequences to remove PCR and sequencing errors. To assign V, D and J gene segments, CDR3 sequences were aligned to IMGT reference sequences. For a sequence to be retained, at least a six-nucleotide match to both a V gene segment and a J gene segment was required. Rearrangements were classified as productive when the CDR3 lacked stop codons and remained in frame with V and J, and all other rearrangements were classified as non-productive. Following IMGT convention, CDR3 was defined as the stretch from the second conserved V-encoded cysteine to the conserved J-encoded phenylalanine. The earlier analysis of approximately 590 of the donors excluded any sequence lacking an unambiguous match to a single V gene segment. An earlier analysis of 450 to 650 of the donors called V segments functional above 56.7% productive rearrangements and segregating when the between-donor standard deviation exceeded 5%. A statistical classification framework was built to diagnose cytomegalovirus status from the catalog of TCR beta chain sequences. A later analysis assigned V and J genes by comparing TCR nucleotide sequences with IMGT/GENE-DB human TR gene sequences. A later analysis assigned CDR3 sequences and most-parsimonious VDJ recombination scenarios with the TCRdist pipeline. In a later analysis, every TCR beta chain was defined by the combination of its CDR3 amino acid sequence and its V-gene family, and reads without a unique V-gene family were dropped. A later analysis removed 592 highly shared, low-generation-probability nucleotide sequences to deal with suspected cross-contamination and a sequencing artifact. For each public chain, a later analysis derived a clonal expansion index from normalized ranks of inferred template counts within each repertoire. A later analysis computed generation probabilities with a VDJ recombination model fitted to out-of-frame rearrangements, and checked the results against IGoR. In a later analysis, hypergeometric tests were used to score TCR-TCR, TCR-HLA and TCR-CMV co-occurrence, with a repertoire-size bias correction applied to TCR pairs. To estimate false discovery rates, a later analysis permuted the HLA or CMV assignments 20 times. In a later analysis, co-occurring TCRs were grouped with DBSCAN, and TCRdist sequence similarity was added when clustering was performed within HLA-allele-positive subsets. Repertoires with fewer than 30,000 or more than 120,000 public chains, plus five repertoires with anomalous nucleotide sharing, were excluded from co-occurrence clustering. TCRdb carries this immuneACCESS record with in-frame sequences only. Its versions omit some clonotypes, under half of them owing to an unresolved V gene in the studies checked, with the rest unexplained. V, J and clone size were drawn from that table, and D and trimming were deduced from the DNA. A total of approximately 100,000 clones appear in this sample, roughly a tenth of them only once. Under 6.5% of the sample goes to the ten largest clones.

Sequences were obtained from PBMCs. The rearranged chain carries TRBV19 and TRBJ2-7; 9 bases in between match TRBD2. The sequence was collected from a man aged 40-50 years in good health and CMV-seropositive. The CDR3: CASSTRLAERAYEQYF. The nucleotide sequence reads TGTGCCAGTAGTACCAGACTAGCGGAACGCGCCTACGAGCAGTACTTC.